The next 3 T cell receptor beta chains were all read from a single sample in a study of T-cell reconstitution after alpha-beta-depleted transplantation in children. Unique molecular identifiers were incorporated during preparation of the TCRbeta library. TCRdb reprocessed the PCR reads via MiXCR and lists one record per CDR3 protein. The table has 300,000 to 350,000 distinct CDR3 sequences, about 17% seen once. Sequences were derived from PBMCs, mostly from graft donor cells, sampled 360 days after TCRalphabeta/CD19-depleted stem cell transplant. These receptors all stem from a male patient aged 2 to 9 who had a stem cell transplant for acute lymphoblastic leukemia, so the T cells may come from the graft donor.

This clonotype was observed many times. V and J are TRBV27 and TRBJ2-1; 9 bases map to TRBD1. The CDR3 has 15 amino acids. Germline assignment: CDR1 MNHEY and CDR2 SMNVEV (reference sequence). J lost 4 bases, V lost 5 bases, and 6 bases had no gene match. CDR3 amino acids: CASSPGTGWYNEQFF. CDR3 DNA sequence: TGTGCCAGCAGTCCAGGGACAGGGTGGTACAATGAGCAGTTCTTC.

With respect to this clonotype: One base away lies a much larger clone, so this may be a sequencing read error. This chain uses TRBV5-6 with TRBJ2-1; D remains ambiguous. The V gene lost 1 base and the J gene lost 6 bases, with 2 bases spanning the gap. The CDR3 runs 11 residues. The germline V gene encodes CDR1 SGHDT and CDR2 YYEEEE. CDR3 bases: TGTGCCAGCAGCTTGCCCAATGAGCAGTTCTTC. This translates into CASSLPNEQFF.

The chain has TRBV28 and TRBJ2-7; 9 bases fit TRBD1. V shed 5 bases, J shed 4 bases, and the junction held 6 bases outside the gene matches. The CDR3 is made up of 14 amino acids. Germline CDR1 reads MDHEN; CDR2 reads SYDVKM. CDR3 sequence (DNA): TGTGCCAGCAGTACCGGGACAGGGCCATACGAGCAGTACTTC. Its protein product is CASSTGTGPYEQYF.